The clone carrying this T cell receptor (beta chain) was seen a handful of times. This entry comes from a study of blood T cell repertoires in COVID-19. In the study overall: Collection of acute and convalescent COVID-19 samples took place in the United States, Italy and Spain. PBMCs, B-cell-depleted T cells, or T cells provided the cDNA or gDNA that made up the material.

The assay was immunoSEQ multiplex PCR, and TCRdb's table has in-frame clones only and misses some. The data contain about 190,000 clones, under 85% of them singletons. Source material: peripheral blood. The clonotype comes from a man in his 60s with active or convalescent COVID-19.

CDR3 loop: CATTTGNSPLHF. The DNA of the CDR3 is TGTGCCACCACCACGGGGAATTCACCCCTCCACTTT. The chain links TRBV10-3 to TRBJ1-6; D remains unclear. This CDR3 has 12 residues. V lost 10 bases and J lost 7, with 11 bases in between. CDR1 is ENHRY, CDR2 SYGVKD, per germline.